The 32 T cell receptor beta chains presented below share a single source sample, sequenced in a study of siplizumab effects on memory and regulatory T cells. Repertoires were generated with immunoSEQ multiplex PCR, while TCRdb's copy carries only in-frame clones and drops some. The repertoire holds 100,000 to 120,000 clones, roughly 92% seen once, with about 1.5% in the top ten. What was sequenced was CD4+ T cells sorted from blood. Every receptor here comes from a human donor in good health.

The chain combines TRBV5-1 with TRBJ2-7, with 9 bases that match TRBD1. The CDR3 length is 15 residues. Per the germline V gene, CDR1 is SGHRS and CDR2 is YFSETQ. V trimming: 0 bases; J trimming: 0 bases; junction bases outside the gene matches: 1. In DNA form, the CDR3 reads TGCGCCAGCAGCTTGGGGACAGGGGCCTCCTACGAGCAGTACTTC. Its protein product is CASSLGTGASYEQYF.

V and J are TRBV15 and TRBJ2-3; no reliable D call. Germline CDR1 reads LNHNV; CDR2 reads YYDKDF (reference sequence). Trimming cost V 0 bases and J 2 bases, with 9 bases left between them. The CDR3 totals 15 residues. The chain's CDR3 is CATSRDPTATDTQYF. The CDR3 nucleotides are TGTGCCACCAGCAGAGATCCAACGGCCACAGATACGCAGTATTTT.

This chain links TRBV5-6 with TRBJ2-7; 7 positions match TRBD1. Germline-derived CDR1 and CDR2 are SGHDT and YYEEEE. The trim removed 4 bases at V and 2 bases at J, leaving 3 bases unmatched. CDR3 length: 13 residues. The CDR3 bases are TGTGCCAGCAGCCCCGACAGGGCCTACGAGCAGTACTTC. This codes for CASSPDRAYEQYF.

The chain links TRBV7-8 to TRBJ2-2, with D perhaps being TRBD1 or TRBD2 (5 bases each). The germline CDR1 and CDR2 sequences are SGHVS and FQNEAQ. Trimming left V 5 bases short and J 1 base short, with 11 bases between. The CDR3 sequence is 15 residues long. The CDR3: CASSPGRMNTGELFF. In DNA form, the CDR3 reads TGTGCCAGCAGCCCGGGACGGATGAACACCGGGGAGCTGTTTTTT. Variable domain in full (rest from reference TRBV7-8 and TRBJ2-2): GAGVSQSPRYKVAKRGQDVALRCDPISGHVSLFWYQQALGQGPEFLTYFQNEAQLDKSGLPSDRFFAERPEGSVSTLKIQRTQQEDSAVYLCASSPGRMNTGELFFGEGSRLTVL.

The gene calls are TRBV10-3 and TRBJ2-3; TRBD2 matches at 8 bases. This CDR3 has 13 residues. The germline CDR1 and CDR2 sequences are ENHRY and SYGVKD. Trimming at V came to 11 bases and at J to 6 bases, leaving 10 bases not matched to a gene. This chain's CDR3 is CASSREGSDTQYF. In DNA form, the CDR3 reads TGTGCCTCCTCCCGGGAGGGGAGTGATACGCAGTATTTT.

J is TRBJ2-3 and V is TRBV30; 11 bases agree with TRBD2. With 0 bases clipped from V and 3 bases from J, the junction kept 5 bases outside the gene matches. The germline CDR1 and CDR2 sequences are GTSNPN and SVGIG (reference sequence). This CDR3 region has 16 residues. This CDR3 is CAWSVGLAGSTDTQYF. The DNA of the CDR3 is TGTGCCTGGAGTGTAGGACTAGCGGGCTCTACAGATACGCAGTATTTT.

The chain uses TRBV6-5 and TRBJ1-5; D may be TRBD1 (6 bases). This CDR3 has 13 residues. Germline V gene data show CDR1 as MNHEY and CDR2 as SVGAGI. The V gene lost 2 bases and the J gene lost 7 bases, with 9 bases spanning the gap. This CDR3 reads CASSYTGNQPQHF. CDR3 sequence (DNA): TGTGCCAGCAGTTACACAGGGAACCAGCCCCAGCATTTT.

This chain uses TRBV10-3 with TRBJ2-7; a weak D match, TRBD1 (6 bases). Trimming removed 2 bases from V and 0 bases from J, with 14 bases in between. The CDR3 loop spans 16 amino acids. CDR1 is ENHRY, CDR2 SYGVKD, per germline. The CDR3 nucleotides are TGTGCCATCAGTGAGAGGCCATACAGGGACTCCTACGAGCAGTACTTC. Translating it yields CAISERPYRDSYEQYF.

This chain connects TRBV7-2 to TRBJ2-5, with 12 bases matching TRBD1. The CDR3 spans 14 residues. The V gene's germline CDR1 is SGHTA and CDR2 FQGNSA. The V gene end was trimmed by 5 bases and the J gene end by 5 bases; junction bases not matched to a gene: 3. Written as DNA, the CDR3 is TGTGCCAGCAGCAGGGACAGGGGGCAGGAGACCCAGTACTTC. Protein: CASSRDRGQETQYF.

The gene calls are TRBV10-3 and TRBJ2-2; no definite D call. The CDR3 is 14 residues long. Trimming cost V 5 bases and J 3 bases, with 10 bases left between them. The germline V gene encodes CDR1 ENHRY and CDR2 SYGVKD. CDR3: CAISLQTHTGELFF. The CDR3 DNA reads as TGTGCCATCAGTCTTCAGACTCACACCGGGGAGCTGTTTTTT.

CDR3 amino acids: CASSLVGGSYEQYF. DNA for the CDR3: TGTGCCAGCAGTTTAGTCGGGGGTTCCTACGAGCAGTACTTC. This chain joins TRBV28 and TRBJ2-7; perhaps TRBD2 as D (6 bases). This CDR3 has 14 amino acids. Trimming removed 2 bases at V and 1 base at J, with 9 bases between. Germline V CDR1 and CDR2: MDHEN, SYDVKM.

The rearrangement links TRBV7-7 to TRBJ2-2; tentatively, D is TRBD1 (6 bases). V was cut by 2 bases and J by 4 bases, with 11 bases left in between. CDR1 and CDR2 from the germline V gene are SSHAT and FNYEAQ (reference sequence). The CDR3 is made up of 15 amino acids. The CDR3, as DNA: TGTGCCAGCAGCTTAAAGTCAGGGGCCACCGGGGAGCTGTTTTTT. Translation: CASSLKSGATGELFF.

This sequence joins TRBV5-6 and TRBJ2-3; 9 bases are shared with TRBD1. Germline trimming cut 0 bases from V and 4 bases from J; bases unmatched to any gene: 9. The CDR3 has 17 residues. In germline, CDR1 is SGHDT, CDR2 YYEEEE. As DNA, the CDR3 is TGTGCCAGCAGCTTGGACCTCTGGACAGGGGTTTCAGATACGCAGTATTTT. Its protein product is CASSLDLWTGVSDTQYF.

The V and J genes are TRBV2 and TRBJ2-1; D gene ambiguous. The V end lost 7 bases, the J end lost 4 bases, and 14 bases lay between the germline ends. This CDR3 is built from 14 residues. Germline V lookup: CDR1 SNHLY, CDR2 FYNNEI. DNA of the CDR3: TGTGCCAGCACCTATAGAGACTGGTACAATGAGCAGTTCTTC. This translates into CASTYRDWYNEQFF.

For this clone: Sequence at one end of the junction differs from germline and may be a read error. This CDR3 is also generated by other DNA sequences in the sample. The J gene is TRBJ2-3, the V gene TRBV7-2, with TRBD1 matching 7 bases. CDR3 length: 14 residues. The germline V gene encodes CDR1 SGHTA and CDR2 FQGNSA. CDR3 sequence: CASSRGQSTDTQYF. The CDR3 bases are TGCGCCAGCAGTAGGGGACAGAGCACAGATACGCAGTATTTT.

The genes are TRBV19 and TRBJ2-2, with 7 bases aligning to TRBD2. The CDR3 totals 15 residues. Germline V gives CDR1 LNHDA, CDR2 SQIVND (reference sequence). Trimming cost V 6 bases and J 0 bases; bases outside gene matches: 4. CDR3 sequence: CASRPGTTNTGELFF. The CDR3 DNA reads TGTGCCAGTAGGCCGGGGACTACGAACACCGGGGAGCTGTTTTTT.

The CDR3 sequence: CAIRTSGRGYEQYF. The CDR3 nucleotides are TGTGCCATCAGGACTAGCGGGAGAGGGTACGAGCAGTACTTC. V usage is TRBV10-3 and J usage is TRBJ2-7; 12 bases agree with TRBD2. Germline values: CDR1 ENHRY, CDR2 SYGVKD. The CDR3 totals 14 residues. Trimming at V came to 6 bases and at J to 4 bases, leaving 4 bases not matched to a gene.

The rearrangement uses TRBV5-4 and TRBJ2-7, with D hard to call. The CDR3 runs 14 residues. CDR1 and CDR2 (germline): SGHNT, YYREEE (reference sequence). Trimming pared 4 bases from V and 2 bases from J, leaving 13 bases between. DNA for the CDR3: TGTGCCAGCAGCGCGGACGGACGTACCTACGAGCAGTACTTC. Residues: CASSADGRTYEQYF.

The CDR3 is CSAEGLSNEQFF. The DNA for the CDR3 is TGCAGCGCGGAAGGACTCAGCAATGAGCAGTTCTTC. V is TRBV29-1 and J is TRBJ2-1; D possibly corresponds to TRBD2 (5 bases). The CDR3 has 12 residues. The V gene's germline CDR1 is SQVTM and CDR2 ANQGSEA. Trimming stripped 7 bases from V and 6 bases from J, with 13 bases between.

V usage is TRBV27 and J usage is TRBJ1-6; D gene ambiguous. This CDR3 spans 17 amino acids. The V and J ends lost 2 bases and 4 bases respectively, with 15 bases between them. Germline V gene lookup returns CDR1 MNHEY and CDR2 SMNVEV (reference sequence). The CDR3 DNA is TGTGCCAGCAGTTTAAGAGGCAGTATTTGGTATAATTCACCCCTCCACTTT. It specifies CASSLRGSIWYNSPLHF.

This chain joins TRBV28 and TRBJ2-7; D unresolved. The germline gives CDR1 MDHEN, CDR2 SYDVKM. Trimming shortened V by 3 bases and J by 2 bases, and 14 bases separated the two germline ends. The CDR3 runs 15 residues. The CDR3 region is CASSFESLSPYEQYF. The CDR3 DNA sequence: TGTGCCAGCAGTTTTGAGAGCCTGTCCCCCTACGAGCAGTACTTC.

Only a few counts were recorded for this clone. V and J are TRBV20-1 and TRBJ1-2; D uncertain. The CDR3 consists of 11 residues. Germline V gene sequence: CDR1 DFQATT, CDR2 SNEGSKA (reference sequence). The V and J ends lost 0 bases and 7 bases respectively, with 6 bases between them. For the CDR3, the DNA is TGCAGTGCTAGAGACGTATCTGGCTACACCTTC. This codes for CSARDVSGYTF.

This clone was recorded once. This chain connects TRBV15 to TRBJ2-7; the D gene is possibly TRBD1 (6 bases). The V and J ends lost 4 bases and 0 bases respectively, with 10 bases between them. This CDR3 comprises 14 residues. CDR1 and CDR2 from the germline V gene are LNHNV and YYDKDF (reference sequence). This CDR3 reads CATSKGDTSYEQYF. DNA for the CDR3: TGTGCCACCAGCAAAGGGGACACCTCCTACGAGCAGTACTTC.

This chain connects TRBV6-6 to TRBJ2-2; D may be TRBD2 (7 bases). Germline assignment: CDR1 MNHNY and CDR2 SVGAGI (reference sequence). This CDR3 contains 15 residues. Trimming stripped 7 bases from V and 7 bases from J, with 19 bases between. The DNA for the CDR3 is TGTGCCAGCAATATACAGGGAGGGCAGGTCGGGGAGCTGTTTTTT. Translating gives CASNIQGGQVGELFF.

The V call is TRBV6-5, the J call TRBJ2-7; D remains unclear. Trimming removed 7 bases at V and 1 base at J, with 8 bases between. This CDR3 region has 12 residues. The germline V gene has CDR1 MNHEY and CDR2 SVGAGI. CDR3 residues: CASMGNSYEQYF. CDR3 nucleotide sequence: TGTGCCAGCATGGGCAATTCCTACGAGCAGTACTTC.

This clone came up a few times. The chain has TRBV29-1 and TRBJ2-2; weak D call: TRBD1 (5 bases). This CDR3 has 13 residues. In germline, CDR1 is SQVTM, CDR2 ANQGSEA. V was shortened by 4 bases and J by 3 bases, with 9 bases between the two germline ends. The CDR3 sequence: CSVGQLDTGELFF. DNA of the CDR3: TGCAGCGTTGGACAGCTAGACACCGGGGAGCTGTTTTTT.

The chain links TRBV5-4 to TRBJ1-1; D unclear. Germline CDR1 reads SGHNT; CDR2 reads YYREEE (reference sequence). V was pared by 0 bases and J by 5 bases, with 17 bases between. This CDR3 has 16 residues. CDR3 sequence (DNA): TGTGCCAGCAGCTTGGGCAGCAGGCGGCGAAGTACTGAAGCTTTCTTT. Its protein is CASSLGSRRRSTEAFF.

The chain carries TRBV5-1 and TRBJ2-4, with 8 bases identical to TRBD2. This CDR3 is built from 15 residues. V shed 6 bases and J 5 bases; nucleotides not matched to a gene: 10. Germline values: CDR1 SGHRS, CDR2 YFSETQ. CDR3: CASNPMGSGENIQYF. The CDR3 DNA reads TGCGCCAGCAACCCTATGGGTAGCGGGGAAAACATTCAGTACTTC. The full variable domain, with the rest looked up from reference TRBV5-1 and TRBJ2-4, is KAGVTQTPRYLIKTRGQQVTLSCSPISGHRSVSWYQQTPGQGLQFLFEYFSETQRNKGNFPGRFSGRQFSNSRSEMNVSTLELGDSALYLCASNPMGSGENIQYFGAGTRLSVL.

This clone was observed many times. The chain links TRBV19 to TRBJ2-1; the match to TRBD2 covers 10 bases. This CDR3 is 16 amino acids long. The V segment lost 5 bases and the J segment 6 bases; nucleotides outside the gene matches: 10. Looked up from germline, CDR1 is LNHDA and CDR2 is SQIVND (reference sequence). The DNA of the CDR3 is TGTGCCAGTAGTCCCCGTAGGACTAGCGGATTCAATGAGCAGTTCTTC. It is translated as CASSPRRTSGFNEQFF.

This rearrangement joins TRBV14 to TRBJ2-4; TRBD2 matches at 7 bases. This CDR3 region has 18 residues. The germline gives CDR1 SGHDN, CDR2 FVKESK. The V gene end was trimmed by 0 bases and the J gene end by 3 bases; junction bases not matched to a gene: 11. CDR3 sequence: CASSQDSGAGVVKNIQYF. The CDR3 DNA reads TGTGCCAGCAGCCAAGACTCTGGCGCGGGAGTTGTCAAAAACATTCAGTACTTC.

The V and J genes are TRBV4-1 and TRBJ1-2, with TRBD1 identical over 10 bases. The ends lost 4 bases at V and 3 bases at J; junction bases unmatched: 5. Germline V gene sequence: CDR1 MGHRA, CDR2 YSYEKL. The length of the CDR3 is 15 residues. CDR3 DNA: TGCGCCAGCAGCCCGGGACAGGGGTTCGACTATGGCTACACCTTC. Translating gives CASSPGQGFDYGYTF.

This rearrangement joins TRBV7-6 to TRBJ2-7; 7 bases are shared with TRBD2. Trimming took 5 bases from V and 2 from J; bases not matched to a gene: 12. This CDR3 contains 16 residues. Germline CDR1 reads SGHVS; CDR2 reads FNYEAQ. The DNA of the CDR3 is TGTGCCAGCAGCAACCCGTTAGCGGGCGGAACCTACGAGCAGTACTTC. Amino acid sequence: CASSNPLAGGTYEQYF. Based on the CDR3 plus reference TRBV7-6 and TRBJ2-7, the full variable domain is GAGVSQSPRYKVTKRGQDVALRCDPISGHVSLYWYRQALGQGPEFLTYFNYEAQQDKSGLPNDRFSAERPEGSISTLTIQRTEQRDSAMYRCASSNPLAGGTYEQYFGPGTRLTVT.